A selection of T cell receptor beta chains follows, all from one sample in a study of cytomegalovirus exposure and HLA in healthy donors. Only in-frame clones appear in the TCRdb table, and some are missing; sequencing was by immunoSEQ multiplex PCR. The profile covers 55,000 to 85,000 clones, with roughly 88% appearing a single time and just under 2% taken by the ten largest. Sequenced: PBMCs. These receptors originate from a woman aged 25-40 years in good health and CMV-seronegative. Each CDR3 is given with its conserved first and last residue. The order of the fields is clone size, V gene, D gene, J gene, CDR3 protein, CDR3 DNA. The D gene is left open where the match is weak. Size is omitted from some rows. Given values are once, few, many or a class for expanded clones.

>-|TRBV5-8|-|TRBJ2-4
CASSLRTVAKNIQYF
TGTGCCAGCAGCTTAAGGACTGTAGCCAAAAACATTCAGTACTTC
>once|TRBV28|TRBD2|TRBJ2-1
CASRRSGSRSYNEQFF
TGTGCCAGCAGGCGTAGCGGGAGTCGTTCCTACAATGAGCAGTTCTTC
>-|TRBV23-1|-|TRBJ2-5
CASPPAADEQETQYF
TGCGCCAGCCCCCCGGCAGCGGACGAACAAGAGACCCAGTACTTC
>-|TRBV7-9|TRBD2|TRBJ2-5
CASSSTSGHQETQYF
TGTGCCAGCAGCTCAACTAGCGGGCACCAAGAGACCCAGTACTTC
>-|TRBV27|-|TRBJ1-1
CASRRGEGATIEAFF
TGTGCCAGCAGACGTGGAGAGGGCGCGACTATTGAAGCTTTCTTT
>-|TRBV9|TRBD1|TRBJ2-7
CASSPTGTGIPYEQYF
TGTGCCAGCAGCCCAACCGGGACAGGGATCCCCTACGAGCAGTACTTC
>-|TRBV5-1|TRBD1|TRBJ1-2
CASSAFTGAYGYTF
TGCGCCAGCAGCGCCTTTACAGGGGCCTATGGCTACACCTTC
>-|TRBV9|-|TRBJ2-3
CASSVATTDTQYF
TGTGCCAGCAGCGTAGCTACCACAGATACGCAGTATTTT
>-|TRBV7-2|-|TRBJ1-4
CASSSRALDEKLFF
TGTGCCAGCAGCTCCAGGGCCCTGGATGAAAAACTGTTTTTT
>-|TRBV7-9|TRBD1|TRBJ1-2
CASSPPGTENLNYGYTF
TGTGCCAGCAGCCCTCCCGGGACAGAGAATTTAAACTATGGCTACACCTTC
>-|TRBV18|TRBD2|TRBJ2-1
CASSPNSGTSGSQHQFF
TGTGCCAGCTCACCCAACTCCGGGACTAGCGGGTCCCAACACCAGTTCTTC
>once|TRBV28|TRBD2|TRBJ2-7
CASRIGTNYGEQYF
TGTGCCAGCAGGATCGGGACTAATTACGGCGAGCAGTACTTC
>once|TRBV7-2|TRBD1|TRBJ1-5
CASSPRQGSGQPQHF
TGTGCCAGCAGCCCCAGACAGGGAAGTGGTCAGCCCCAGCATTTT
>-|TRBV7-9|-|TRBJ1-4
CASSLARPAGEKLFF
TGTGCCAGCAGCTTAGCGAGGCCAGCGGGTGAAAAACTGTTTTTT
>-|TRBV5-1|-|TRBJ1-1
CASSLDSGNTEAFF
TGCGCCAGCAGCTTGGATTCGGGGAACACTGAAGCTTTCTTT
>-|TRBV27|TRBD2|TRBJ2-1
CASSLPLTSGRSYNEQFF
TGTGCCAGCAGTTTACCACTAACTAGCGGGCGCTCCTACAATGAGCAGTTCTTC
>-|TRBV7-2|TRBD2|TRBJ2-3
CASSFTGGRADTQYF
TGTGCCAGCAGCTTCACGGGGGGGCGGGCAGATACGCAGTATTTT
>-|TRBV9|-|TRBJ2-1
CASSVDQWSEQFF
TGTGCCAGCAGCGTAGATCAGTGGTCTGAGCAGTTCTTC
>-|TRBV7-9|TRBD1|TRBJ2-2
CASSLPEDRGKVGELFF
TGTGCCAGCAGCCTTCCAGAGGACAGGGGCAAGGTCGGGGAGCTGTTTTTT
>once|TRBV5-1|-|TRBJ2-3
CASSLFPRSDTQYF
TGCGCCAGCAGCTTGTTCCCGAGGTCAGATACGCAGTATTTT
>-|TRBV11-3|-|TRBJ2-1
CASSRGGSNEQFF
TGTGCCAGCTCGAGAGGCGGGTCCAATGAGCAGTTCTTC
>-|TRBV9|TRBD2|TRBJ2-1
CASSLRTSIPYNEQFF
TGTGCCAGCAGCTTAAGGACTAGTATCCCCTACAATGAGCAGTTCTTC
>-|TRBV5-1|TRBD2|TRBJ2-7
CASSLLAGPSSYEQYF
TGCGCCAGCAGCTTATTAGCGGGACCCAGCTCCTACGAGCAGTACTTC
>-|TRBV6-5|-|TRBJ1-2
CASSPGSYGYTF
TGTGCCAGCAGTCCCGGGAGCTATGGCTACACCTTC
>-|TRBV6-6|TRBD2|TRBJ2-5
CASSSPAGVETQYF
TGTGCCAGCAGTTCCCCAGCGGGAGTGGAGACCCAGTACTTC
>-|TRBV7-2|-|TRBJ2-3
CASSLASSTDTQYF
TGTGCCAGCAGCTTAGCGAGTAGCACAGATACGCAGTATTTT
>-|TRBV6-1|-|TRBJ2-7
CASSEMSSTYEQYF
TGTGCCAGCAGTGAAATGTCTAGTACGTACGAGCAGTACTTC
>-|TRBV11-3|TRBD1|TRBJ2-7
CASSIDRGHYEQYF
TGTGCCAGCAGCATTGACAGGGGACATTACGAGCAGTACTTC
>-|TRBV14|TRBD2|TRBJ2-2
CASSQGLAGVFWDPGELFF
TGTGCCAGCAGCCAGGGACTAGCGGGAGTCTTTTGGGACCCCGGGGAGCTGTTTTTT
>few|TRBV28|-|TRBJ2-6
CASSREPGANVLTF
TGTGCCAGCAGCCGGGAGCCGGGGGCCAACGTCCTGACTTTC
>-|TRBV9|-|TRBJ1-4
CASGDLATEKLFF
TGTGCCAGCGGTGACTTAGCGACCGAAAAACTGTTTTTT
>-|TRBV27|TRBD2|TRBJ2-3
CASSLGDGGTSGRRWTDTQYF
TGTGCCAGCAGTTTGGGGGACGGTGGGACTAGCGGGAGGCGTTGGACAGATACGCAGTATTTT
>-|TRBV15|-|TRBJ2-7
CATSKRADRTYEQYF
TGTGCCACCAGCAAGAGGGCGGACAGAACCTACGAGCAGTACTTC
>-|TRBV7-9|TRBD2|TRBJ2-5
CASSFPTASGPQETQYF
TGTGCCAGCAGCTTTCCGACGGCTAGCGGGCCCCAAGAGACCCAGTACTTC
>-|TRBV6-7|-|TRBJ1-2
CASSYTVQGGGYTF
TGTGCCAGCAGTTACACGGTCCAGGGAGGCGGCTACACCTTC
>-|TRBV11-2|-|TRBJ1-3
CASSYPGNSGNTIYF
TGTGCCAGCAGCTATCCAGGCAACTCTGGAAACACCATATATTTT
>once|TRBV7-9|TRBD1|TRBJ2-5
CASSTYDRVETQYF
TGTGCCAGCAGCACATACGACAGGGTTGAGACCCAGTACTTC
>-|TRBV13|-|TRBJ2-7
CASSWTGYEQYF
TGTGCCAGCAGCTGGACTGGGTACGAGCAGTACTTC
>-|TRBV7-2|TRBD2|TRBJ2-7
CASSLDGRGYEQYF
TGTGCCAGCAGCTTAGACGGGAGGGGTTACGAGCAGTACTTC
>-|TRBV7-9|TRBD2|TRBJ2-1
CASSLSSAGSYNEQFF
TGTGCCAGCAGCTTGAGCTCAGCGGGATCCTACAATGAGCAGTTCTTC
>-|TRBV19|TRBD1|TRBJ2-7
CASSRQGPSYEQYF
TGTGCCAGTAGTCGACAGGGGCCTTCCTACGAGCAGTACTTC
>once|TRBV18|TRBD2|TRBJ2-1
CASSPRDLAGAEQFF
TGTGCCAGCTCACCACGCGATCTAGCGGGAGCTGAGCAGTTCTTC
>-|TRBV28|-|TRBJ1-3
CASSYGGSGNTIYF
TGTGCCAGCAGTTACGGGGGTTCTGGAAACACCATATATTTT
>-|TRBV9|TRBD2|TRBJ2-1
CASSPQMGLAGGVNHEQFF
TGTGCCAGCAGCCCCCAAATGGGACTAGCGGGAGGAGTAAACCATGAGCAGTTCTTC
>-|TRBV6-1|TRBD2|TRBJ2-3
CASRGTSSTDTQYF
TGTGCCAGCAGGGGGACTAGCAGCACAGATACGCAGTATTTT
>-|TRBV6-5|TRBD1|TRBJ1-2
CASSTGTGANYGYTF
TGTGCCAGCAGTACCGGGACAGGGGCTAACTATGGCTACACCTTC
>-|TRBV27|-|TRBJ1-2
CASSLGQNYGYTF
TGTGCCAGCAGCCTCGGACAGAACTATGGCTACACCTTC
>-|TRBV30|-|TRBJ2-3
CAWKGVRESDTQYF
TGTGCCTGGAAAGGTGTCAGGGAATCAGATACGCAGTATTTT
>-|TRBV29-1|-|TRBJ2-7
CSVVTGRPYEQYF
TGCAGCGTTGTAACAGGCCGACCATACGAGCAGTACTTC
>-|TRBV29-1|TRBD1|TRBJ2-1
CSARDRDYNEQFF
TGCAGCGCCAGGGACAGGGATTACAATGAGCAGTTCTTC
>-|TRBV18|TRBD2|TRBJ2-7
CASSSGGGVQYEQYF
TGTGCCAGCTCATCGGGGGGTGGGGTGCAGTACGAGCAGTACTTC
>few|TRBV19|-|TRBJ1-5
CASSIIGNQPQHF
TGTGCCAGTAGTATTATCGGCAATCAGCCCCAGCATTTT
>-|TRBV5-4|-|TRBJ1-5
CASSLGPDSSNQPQHF
TGTGCCAGCAGCTTGGGACCCGACAGCTCAAATCAGCCCCAGCATTTT